The sequence of this T cell receptor (beta chain) was determined in a study of spatial heterogeneity in lung cancer. TCRdb reanalysed the 5' RACE reads using MiXCR and keeps one entry per CDR3 protein. The profile covers about 92,000 distinct CDR3 sequences, with approximately 12% appearing a single time and 35% to 45% taken by the ten largest. The V gene lost 8 bases and the J gene lost 7 bases, with 14 bases spanning the gap. CDR1 is MNHEY, CDR2 SVGEGT, per germline. The CDR3 sequence is 12 residues long. The sample's time point: sample taken at primary tumor resection. Material for sequencing was whole RNA from tumor, nontumor lung or frozen PBMC, left unsorted. This clonotype has ten or more counts.

The sequenced sample was PBMCs, obtained at surgery. The chain has TRBV6-2 or TRBV6-3 and TRBJ2-5; tentatively, D is TRBD2 (5 bases). The TCR originated in a male donor with early-stage non-small cell lung cancer. The CDR3 reads CASGRGRGTQYF. The CDR3 region has the DNA TGTGCCAGCGGTCGGGGAAGAGGGACCCAGTACTTC.